Listed here are 28 T cell receptor beta chains from one sample, sequenced in a study of blood T cell repertoires in COVID-19. Sequenced by immunoSEQ multiplex PCR; TCRdb stores in-frame clones only, minus some. The table lists about 210,000 clones, over 60% of them singletons, with under 8.5% in the top ten. Sequences were obtained from peripheral blood. All receptors derive from a woman in her 70s with acute or convalescent COVID-19.

A few counts support this clone. The rearrangement links TRBV9 to TRBJ2-4; perhaps TRBD1 as D (6 bases). CDR1 is SGDLS, CDR2 YYNGEE, per germline. Deletions cut 3 bases from V and 6 bases from J, with 19 bases between. The CDR3 is 16 residues long. The CDR3 DNA sequence: TGTGCCAGCAGCGACGGGGAAGGTTTAGGGGGAAACATTCAGTACTTC. Translation gives CASSDGEGLGGNIQYF.

The chain employs TRBV5-1 and TRBJ2-7; maybe TRBD1 (5 bases). Trimming left V 4 bases short and J 6 bases short, with 14 bases between. CDR1 is SGHRS, CDR2 YFSETQ, per germline. The CDR3 covers 13 residues. CDR3 nucleotides: TGCGCCAGCAGCCCCATAGACAGAGGCGAGCAGTACTTC. It encodes CASSPIDRGEQYF.

This chain uses TRBV6-4 with TRBJ2-7; possibly TRBD2 for D (6 bases). CDR3 length: 15 residues. The V end was cut by 7 bases, the J end by 2 bases, with 18 bases between. The V gene's germline CDR1 is MRHNA and CDR2 SNTAGT. CDR3 in amino acids: CASIGPGTSTYEQYF. Here the CDR3 DNA reads TGTGCCAGCATAGGGCCCGGGACTTCGACCTACGAGCAGTACTTC.

The CDR3 DNA is TGTGCCAGCAGCCGCGCCGGGGGGTCCAGGCACAATGAGCAGTTCTTC. Translating it yields CASSRAGGSRHNEQFF. This sequence joins TRBV7-8 and TRBJ2-1; 7 nucleotides align to TRBD2. This CDR3 spans 16 amino acids. The germline CDR1 and CDR2 sequences are SGHVS and FQNEAQ. The V segment lost 5 bases and the J segment 5 bases; nucleotides outside the gene matches: 12. Full variable domain (missing parts from reference TRBV7-8 and TRBJ2-1): GAGVSQSPRYKVAKRGQDVALRCDPISGHVSLFWYQQALGQGPEFLTYFQNEAQLDKSGLPSDRFFAERPEGSVSTLKIQRTQQEDSAVYLCASSRAGGSRHNEQFFGPGTRLTVL.

The CDR3 sequence: CASRFGTGMANEQFF. CDR3 coding DNA: TGCGCCAGCAGATTTGGTACGGGAATGGCAAATGAGCAGTTCTTC. The chain joins TRBV5-1 to TRBJ2-1; D is perhaps TRBD2 (5 bases). The CDR3 covers 15 residues. The germline V and J ends were trimmed by 5 bases and 7 bases, with 19 bases remaining between them. Germline lookup yields CDR1 SGHRS and CDR2 YFSETQ.

The V and J genes are TRBV6-1 and TRBJ1-2; TRBD1 matches at 7 bases. The CDR3 is 14 residues long. The V segment lost 5 bases and the J segment 4 bases; nucleotides outside the gene matches: 7. CDR1 is MNHNS, CDR2 SASEGT, per germline. As DNA, the CDR3 is TGTGCCAGCAGTTATAACAGGGGCTTCTATGGCTACACCTTC. It codes for CASSYNRGFYGYTF.

J is TRBJ2-1 and V is TRBV5-1; TRBD1 matches 7 bases. V was clipped by 3 bases and J by 2 bases; unmatched bases: 5. The CDR3 is 15 residues long. Germline V lookup: CDR1 SGHRS, CDR2 YFSETQ. CDR3 DNA: TGCGCCAGCAGCTCAAGGACAGGACCCTACAATGAGCAGTTCTTC. It is translated as CASSSRTGPYNEQFF.

The chain has TRBV5-1 and TRBJ1-2; 9 positions match TRBD1. Germline V gives CDR1 SGHRS, CDR2 YFSETQ. V shed 4 bases, J shed 1 base, and the junction held 8 bases outside the gene matches. This CDR3 region has 16 residues. Written as DNA, the CDR3 is TGCGCCAGCAGCACGTCCGGGACAGGGTTTAACTATGGCTACACCTTC. It specifies CASSTSGTGFNYGYTF.

This clone was detected once. V gene TRBV19 combines with J gene TRBJ1-2, with a possible D match to TRBD1 (5 bases). Trimming stripped 1 base from V and 0 bases from J, with 18 bases between. This CDR3 is 18 amino acids long. The germline gives CDR1 LNHDA, CDR2 SQIVND (reference sequence). The CDR3 DNA reads as TGTGCCAGTAGTATAGGGGAACTGACAGCCTACACTAACTATGGCTACACCTTC. This codes for CASSIGELTAYTNYGYTF.

V usage is TRBV9 and J usage is TRBJ2-7; 10 positions match TRBD1. The CDR3 is 16 amino acids. The germline gives CDR1 SGDLS, CDR2 YYNGEE. V lost 3 bases and J lost 3; bases outside the gene matches: 9. The CDR3 coding sequence is TGTGCCAGCAGCGCCCAGGGGGACAGGGGAATCTACGAGCAGTACTTC. Protein product: CASSAQGDRGIYEQYF.

The chain links TRBV24-1 to TRBJ2-3; a possible D gene is TRBD2 (6 bases). The CDR3 is 12 residues long. V was clipped by 4 bases and J by 10 bases, with 11 bases between them. Germline lookup yields CDR1 KGHDR and CDR2 SFDVKD. The CDR3 DNA follows: TGTGCCACCAGTGACCCAGGGACTTCGCAGTATTTT. It specifies CATSDPGTSQYF.

The genes are TRBV7-2 and TRBJ1-6, with 7 bases lining up with TRBD1. Trimming removed 1 base from V and 8 bases from J; junction bases left unmatched: 5. Germline V lookup: CDR1 SGHTA, CDR2 FQGNSA. This CDR3 comprises 15 residues. CDR3: CASSLEGTAYSPLHF. The DNA for the CDR3 is TGTGCCAGCAGCTTAGAGGGGACAGCGTATTCACCCCTCCACTTT.

This clone was observed once. The V call is TRBV19, the J call TRBJ2-1, with D hard to call. Trimming pared 6 bases from V and 7 bases from J, leaving 7 bases between. Germline assignment: CDR1 LNHDA and CDR2 SQIVND (reference sequence). The CDR3 consists of 11 residues. As DNA, the CDR3 is TGTGCCAGTAGGGGCAAGAATGAGCAGTTCTTC. This encodes CASRGKNEQFF.

The chain joins TRBV6-5 to TRBJ2-7; 10 bases agree with TRBD2. The CDR3 runs to 13 residues. The V gene's germline CDR1 is MNHEY and CDR2 SVGAGI. V was clipped by 11 bases and J by 3 bases; unmatched bases: 7. The CDR3 region is CAVGVAGGYEQYF. The CDR3 DNA follows: TGTGCCGTGGGGGTAGCGGGGGGCTACGAGCAGTACTTC.

This chain joins TRBV5-5 and TRBJ1-2; possible D gene TRBD1, 6 bases. V was cut by 4 bases and J by 2 bases, with 15 bases left in between. CDR3 size: 15 residues. The germline gives CDR1 SGHKS, CDR2 YYEKEE (reference sequence). The CDR3 loop is CASSPRPGQNYGYTF. The CDR3 DNA follows: TGTGCCAGCAGCCCGAGGCCCGGACAGAACTATGGCTACACCTTC.

The chain recombines TRBV6-5 with TRBJ2-5; 11 nucleotides align to TRBD1. The CDR3 is 14 residues long. J lost 4 bases, V lost 7 bases, and 5 bases had no gene match. The germline V gene has CDR1 MNHEY and CDR2 SVGAGI. The CDR3 here is CASNGQGASETQYF. In nucleotides, the CDR3 is TGTGCCAGCAATGGACAGGGGGCTTCAGAGACCCAGTACTTC.

The chain has TRBV18 and TRBJ1-3, with D unclear. Looked up from germline, CDR1 is KGHSH and CDR2 is LQKENI. This CDR3 is 15 amino acids long. V lost 4 bases and J 2 bases, leaving 12 bases between the germline ends. The CDR3 loop reads CASSRLTEAGNTIYF. CDR3 DNA: TGTGCCAGCTCACGGTTGACCGAGGCTGGAAACACCATATATTTT.

V and J are TRBV29-1 and TRBJ1-1, with D perhaps matching TRBD1 (5 bases). There are 14 residues in the CDR3. Trimming removed 3 bases at V and 4 bases at J, with 15 bases between. Germline CDR1 SQVTM, CDR2 ANQGSEA. Here the CDR3 reads CSVDGLQRGTEAFF. The CDR3 nucleotides are TGCAGCGTTGACGGGCTACAAAGGGGCACTGAAGCTTTCTTT. Full variable domain (remainder filled in from reference TRBV29-1 and TRBJ1-1): SAVISQKPSRDICQRGTSLTIQCQVDSQVTMMFWYRQQPGQSLTLIATANQGSEATYESGFVIDKFPISRPNLTFSTLTVSNMSPEDSSIYLCSVDGLQRGTEAFFGQGTRLTVV.

V and J are TRBV7-9 and TRBJ1-5, with D perhaps matching TRBD1 (5 bases). The V gene's germline CDR1 is SEHNR and CDR2 FQNEAQ (reference sequence). With 3 bases removed from V and 7 bases from J, the gap between germline ends came to 13 bases. There are 14 residues in the CDR3. Here the CDR3 reads CASSLGGGEQPQHF. CDR3 nucleotides: TGTGCCAGCAGCTTGGGGGGGGGAGAGCAGCCCCAGCATTTT. The full variable domain, rest sourced from reference TRBV7-9 and TRBJ1-5, is DTGVSQNPRHKITKRGQNVTFRCDPISEHNRLYWYRQTLGQGPEFLTYFQNEAQLEKSRLLSDRFSAERPKGSFSTLEIQRTEQGDSAMYLCASSLGGGEQPQHFGDGTRLSIL.

The rearrangement links TRBV7-8 to TRBJ2-1, with unresolved D. This CDR3 has 13 amino acids. Looked up from germline, CDR1 is SGHVS and CDR2 is FQNEAQ. Trimming removed 5 bases at V and 5 bases at J, with 10 bases between. The CDR3 DNA follows: TGTGCCAGCAGCCAAACTGATCACAATGAGCAGTTCTTC. It codes for CASSQTDHNEQFF.

V usage is TRBV5-1 and J usage is TRBJ2-2; the match to TRBD1 covers 8 bases. The CDR3 is made up of 14 amino acids. With 6 bases clipped from V and 7 bases from J, the junction kept 8 bases outside the gene matches. CDR1 is SGHRS, CDR2 YFSETQ, per germline. CDR3 in DNA: TGCGCCAGCACCTGGACAGGGTACAACGGGGAGCTGTTTTTT. This translates into CASTWTGYNGELFF.

The rearrangement links TRBV5-1 to TRBJ2-3, with 11 bases that match TRBD2. V shed 7 bases and J 4 bases; nucleotides not matched to a gene: 8. This CDR3 contains 15 residues. The germline V gene has CDR1 SGHRS and CDR2 YFSETQ. The CDR3 nucleotides are TGCGCCAGCGTGCAGACTAGCGGGGTCTCAGATACGCAGTATTTT. Translated, it gives CASVQTSGVSDTQYF.

The rearrangement links TRBV6-6 to TRBJ1-6, with a weak D call TRBD1 (6 bases). Germline assignment: CDR1 MNHNY and CDR2 SVGAGI (reference sequence). V lost 8 bases and J 6 bases, leaving 14 bases between the germline ends. This CDR3 spans 14 amino acids. CDR3 in amino acids: CASGPEGGNSPLHF. CDR3 DNA: TGTGCCAGCGGACCCGAAGGGGGTAATTCACCCCTCCACTTT.

This clone was counted once. The chain recombines TRBV3-1 (or the pseudogene TRBV3-2) with TRBJ2-1, with D possibly TRBD2 on 5 matching bases. Germline CDR1 LGHDT, CDR2 YNNKEL (reference sequence). With 2 bases removed from V and 11 bases from J, the gap between germline ends came to 13 bases. The CDR3 sequence is 13 residues long. This CDR3 reads CASSQLSGSKQFF. The CDR3 region has the DNA TGTGCCAGCAGCCAACTGTCGGGGTCTAAGCAGTTCTTC.

On this clone itself: In the same sample, other DNA sequences code for this CDR3. The chain employs TRBV7-2 and TRBJ1-3; D perhaps matches TRBD1 (5 bases). CDR3 length equals 16 residues. V lost 3 bases and J lost 6, with 18 bases in between. Germline V CDR1 and CDR2: SGHTA, FQGNSA. CDR3 DNA sequence: TGTGCCAGCAGCTTCCGATGGGGGAGGGAAGTAAACACCATATATTTT. Its translation is CASSFRWGREVNTIYF.

For this clone: Compared with germline, one end of the junction differs, possibly owing to a read error. V usage is TRBV7-2 and J usage is TRBJ1-1, with D unclear. The CDR3 contains 13 residues. Germline CDR1 SGHTA, CDR2 FQGNSA. The chain's CDR3 is CASSFGTEPKLNF. The CDR3 DNA sequence: TGTGCCAGCAGCTTTGGCACAGAACCCAAATTAAACTTT.

V and J are TRBV4-1 and TRBJ2-5; 8 bases match TRBD2. J lost 7 bases, V lost 0 bases, and 7 bases had no gene match. Germline CDR1 MGHRA, CDR2 YSYEKL. This CDR3 has 15 amino acids. CDR3 in DNA: TGCGCCAGCAGCCAAGAGCGGGGGGCCGCAGGGACCCAGTACTTC. This sequence encodes CASSQERGAAGTQYF.

This chain uses TRBV12-3 or TRBV12-4 with TRBJ1-1; D unresolved. V gave up 3 bases and J gave up 3 bases, with 8 bases separating them. The CDR3 length is 13 residues. CDR3 in amino acids: CASSLMEDTEAFF. In DNA form, the CDR3 reads TGTGCCAGCAGTTTGATGGAGGACACTGAAGCTTTCTTT.